The 8 T cell receptor beta chains below all came from one sample that was sequenced in a study of shared clonotypes between healthy human individuals. Sequencing was performed with immunoSEQ multiplex PCR; in TCRdb, only in-frame clones are kept and a portion is missing. This table has about a million clones, 60% to 85% appearing once. Sequenced sample: memory CD4+ T cells sorted from blood. This sample's subset: CD45RA-negative fraction. The receptors were gathered from a man between 18 and 35 years old in good health.

The chain combines TRBV7-2 with TRBJ2-7; D may match TRBD1 or TRBD2 (5 bases each). The V and J ends lost 4 bases and 4 bases respectively, with 11 bases between them. Germline V gene sequence: CDR1 SGHTA, CDR2 FQGNSA. CDR3 length: 13 residues. CDR3 nucleotide sequence: TGTGCCAGCAGCTCCTTGTGGGGGTACGAGCAGTACTTC. Translated: CASSSLWGYEQYF.

This chain links TRBV10-1 with TRBJ2-7; maybe TRBD1 (6 bases). Trimming stripped 4 bases from V and 5 bases from J, with 12 bases between. CDR3 length equals 13 residues. In germline, CDR1 is WNHNN, CDR2 SYGVQD (reference sequence). CDR3 loop: CASSGGKGDEQYF. DNA of the CDR3: TGCGCCAGCAGTGGGGGGAAGGGGGACGAGCAGTACTTC.

The gene calls are TRBV2 and TRBJ1-2; D is possibly TRBD1 (6 bases). The CDR3 runs to 15 residues. Germline V gene sequence: CDR1 SNHLY, CDR2 FYNNEI. The V end lost 6 bases, the J end lost 7 bases, and 21 bases lay between the germline ends. CDR3: CASSVRTESVSGYTF. In DNA form, the CDR3 reads TGTGCCAGCAGCGTTCGGACAGAGTCAGTGAGTGGCTACACCTTC.

This chain joins TRBV4-3 and TRBJ1-1; no definite D call. The V end was cut by 4 bases, the J end by 1 base, with 13 bases between. Germline CDR1 and CDR2: LGHNA and YSLEER. The CDR3 is 15 amino acids. The DNA of the CDR3 is TGCGCCAGCAGCCCCCAATCAGTAGGGAACACTGAAGCTTTCTTT. The encoded protein is CASSPQSVGNTEAFF.

This clone was seen at least ten times. This chain links TRBV7-2 with TRBJ2-7; 9 positions match TRBD2. Unmatched junction bases numbered 7, after V lost 4 bases and J lost 3 bases. Germline V gives CDR1 SGHTA, CDR2 FQGNSA. CDR3 length: 15 residues. The DNA for the CDR3 is TGTGCCAGCAGCTCCGTAGCGGGAGTAAACTACGAGCAGTACTTC. Translated: CASSSVAGVNYEQYF.

This clone showed up many times. V gene TRBV7-2 combines with J gene TRBJ1-1; the D gene is possibly TRBD1 (6 bases). The V end was cut by 2 bases, the J end by 0 bases, with 13 bases between. Germline V gene sequence: CDR1 SGHTA, CDR2 FQGNSA. The CDR3 runs 16 residues. CDR3 amino acids: CASSLYRGGMNTEAFF. The DNA for the CDR3 is TGTGCCAGCAGCTTATACCGAGGGGGGATGAACACTGAAGCTTTCTTT.

The chain is built from TRBV9 and TRBJ1-4; unclear D gene. This CDR3 spans 14 amino acids. Per the germline V gene, CDR1 is SGDLS and CDR2 is YYNGEE. V was cut by 4 bases and J by 0 bases, with 7 bases left in between. CDR3 residues: CASSPTPTNEKLFF. CDR3 DNA sequence: TGTGCCAGCAGCCCCACACCAACTAATGAAAAACTGTTTTTT.

CDR3 nucleotides: TGTGCCAGCAGCTCCGGGGTGGGGGAACCCTACAATGAGCAGTTCTTC. This translates into CASSSGVGEPYNEQFF. The chain joins TRBV5-6 to TRBJ2-1; possibly TRBD1 or TRBD2 for D (5 bases each). The germline V gene has CDR1 SGHDT and CDR2 YYEEEE. Trimming stripped 3 bases from V and 2 bases from J, with 15 bases between. The CDR3 has 16 residues.